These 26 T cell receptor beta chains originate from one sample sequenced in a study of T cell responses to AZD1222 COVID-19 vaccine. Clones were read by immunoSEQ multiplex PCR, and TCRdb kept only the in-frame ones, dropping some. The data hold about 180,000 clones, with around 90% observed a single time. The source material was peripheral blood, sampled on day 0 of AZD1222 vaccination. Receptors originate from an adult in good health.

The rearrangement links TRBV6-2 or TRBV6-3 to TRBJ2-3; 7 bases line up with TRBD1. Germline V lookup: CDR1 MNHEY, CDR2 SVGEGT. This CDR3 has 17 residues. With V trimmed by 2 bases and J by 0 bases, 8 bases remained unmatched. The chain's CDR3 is CASSYAGTVISTDTQYF. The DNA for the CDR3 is TGTGCCAGCAGTTACGCCGGGACAGTTATTAGCACAGATACGCAGTATTTT.

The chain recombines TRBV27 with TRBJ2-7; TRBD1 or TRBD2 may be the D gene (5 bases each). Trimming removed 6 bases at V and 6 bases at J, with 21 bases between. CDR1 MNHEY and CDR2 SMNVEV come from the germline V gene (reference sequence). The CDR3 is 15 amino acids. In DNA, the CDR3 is TGTGCCAGCAGGCCATCGGGTGAGGGGTTTAGCGAGCAGTACTTC. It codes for CASRPSGEGFSEQYF.

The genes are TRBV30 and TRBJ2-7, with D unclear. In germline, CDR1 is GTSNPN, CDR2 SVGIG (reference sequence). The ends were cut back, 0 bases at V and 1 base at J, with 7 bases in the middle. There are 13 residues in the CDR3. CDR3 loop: CAWSVMDSYEQYF. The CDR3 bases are TGTGCCTGGAGTGTTATGGATTCCTACGAGCAGTACTTC.

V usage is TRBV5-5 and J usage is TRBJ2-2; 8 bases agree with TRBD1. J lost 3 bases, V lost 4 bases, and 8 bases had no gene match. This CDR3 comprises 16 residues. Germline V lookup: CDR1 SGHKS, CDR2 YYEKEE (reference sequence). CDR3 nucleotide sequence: TGTGCCAGCAGCGTAATGACAGGGGTGGACACCGGGGAGCTGTTTTTT. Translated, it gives CASSVMTGVDTGELFF.

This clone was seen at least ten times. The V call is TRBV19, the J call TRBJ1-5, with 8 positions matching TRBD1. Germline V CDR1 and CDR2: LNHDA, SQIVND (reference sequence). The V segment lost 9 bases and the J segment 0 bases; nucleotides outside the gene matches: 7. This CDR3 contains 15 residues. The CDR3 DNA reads TGTGCCAGCAGGGCGGACAGGGCTAGCAATCAGCCCCAGCATTTT. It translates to CASRADRASNQPQHF.

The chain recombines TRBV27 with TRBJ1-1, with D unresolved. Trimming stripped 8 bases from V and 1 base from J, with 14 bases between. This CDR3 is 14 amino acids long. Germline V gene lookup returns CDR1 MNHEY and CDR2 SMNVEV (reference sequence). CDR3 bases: TGTGCCAGCCGACCCTTTATGCCGAACACTGAAGCTTTCTTT. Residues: CASRPFMPNTEAFF.

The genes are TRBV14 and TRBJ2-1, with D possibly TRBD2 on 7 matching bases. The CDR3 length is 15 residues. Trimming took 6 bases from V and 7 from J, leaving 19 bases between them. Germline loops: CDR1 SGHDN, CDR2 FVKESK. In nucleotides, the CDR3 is TGTGCCAGCAGAAGAGGGGGAGGGCCAGGAAATGAGCAGTTCTTC. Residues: CASRRGGGPGNEQFF.

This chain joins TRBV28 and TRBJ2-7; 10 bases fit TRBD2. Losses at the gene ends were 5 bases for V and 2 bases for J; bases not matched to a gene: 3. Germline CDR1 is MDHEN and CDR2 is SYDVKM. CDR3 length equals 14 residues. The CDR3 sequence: CASSPSGSTYEQYF. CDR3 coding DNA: TGTGCCAGCAGTCCTAGCGGGAGTACCTACGAGCAGTACTTC.

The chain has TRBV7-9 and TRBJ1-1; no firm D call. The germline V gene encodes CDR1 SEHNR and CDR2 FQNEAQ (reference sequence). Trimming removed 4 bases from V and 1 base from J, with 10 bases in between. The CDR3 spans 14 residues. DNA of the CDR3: TGTGCCAGCAGCTCCGTACAGCGGAACACTGAAGCTTTCTTT. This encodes CASSSVQRNTEAFF.

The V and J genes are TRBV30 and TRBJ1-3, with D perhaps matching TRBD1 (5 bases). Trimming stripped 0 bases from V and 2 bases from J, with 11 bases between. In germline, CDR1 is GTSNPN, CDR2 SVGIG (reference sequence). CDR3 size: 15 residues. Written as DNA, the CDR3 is TGTGCCTGGAGTGTAACCGGGGCGACTGGAAACACCATATATTTT. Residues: CAWSVTGATGNTIYF.

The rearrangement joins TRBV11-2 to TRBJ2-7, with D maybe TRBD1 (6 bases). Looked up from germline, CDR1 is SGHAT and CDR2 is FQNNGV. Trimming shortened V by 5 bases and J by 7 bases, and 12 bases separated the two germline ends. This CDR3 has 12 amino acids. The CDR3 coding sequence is TGTGCCAGCAGCCTGGACAGACTAGAGCAGTACTTC. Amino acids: CASSLDRLEQYF.

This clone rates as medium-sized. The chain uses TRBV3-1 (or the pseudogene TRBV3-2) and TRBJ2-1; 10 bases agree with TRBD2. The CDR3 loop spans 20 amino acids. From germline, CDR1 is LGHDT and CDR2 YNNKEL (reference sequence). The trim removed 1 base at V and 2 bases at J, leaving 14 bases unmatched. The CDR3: CASSQGGLLAGDWPYNEQFF. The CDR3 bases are TGTGCCAGCAGCCAAGGAGGTTTGCTAGCGGGAGACTGGCCCTACAATGAGCAGTTCTTC.

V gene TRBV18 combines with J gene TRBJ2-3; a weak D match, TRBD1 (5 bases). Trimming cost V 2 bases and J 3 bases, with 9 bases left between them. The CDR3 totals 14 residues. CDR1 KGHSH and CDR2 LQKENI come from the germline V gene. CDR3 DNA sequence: TGTGCCAGCTCACCAGACCGACAGACAGATACGCAGTATTTT. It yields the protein CASSPDRQTDTQYF. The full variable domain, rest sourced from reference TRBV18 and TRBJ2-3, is NAGVMQNPRHLVRRRGQEARLRCSPMKGHSHVYWYRQLPEEGLKFMVYLQKENIIDESGMPKERFSAEFPKEGPSILRIQQVVRGDSAAYFCASSPDRQTDTQYFGPGTRLTVL.

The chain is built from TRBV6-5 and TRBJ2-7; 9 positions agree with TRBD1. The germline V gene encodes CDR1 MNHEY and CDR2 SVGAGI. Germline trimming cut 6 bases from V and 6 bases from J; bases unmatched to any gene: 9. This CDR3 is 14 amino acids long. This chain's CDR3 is CASSGDRVRGEQYF. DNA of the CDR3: TGTGCCAGCAGCGGGGACAGGGTAAGGGGCGAGCAGTACTTC.

CDR3 sequence reads: CASSIARRTPPQHF. For the CDR3, the DNA is TGTGCCAGTAGTATAGCCCGGAGGACTCCGCCCCAGCATTTT. V and J are TRBV19 and TRBJ1-5, with D uncertain. CDR1 and CDR2 (germline): LNHDA, SQIVND (reference sequence). Trimming took 1 base from V and 9 from J, leaving 13 bases between them. The CDR3 has 14 amino acids.

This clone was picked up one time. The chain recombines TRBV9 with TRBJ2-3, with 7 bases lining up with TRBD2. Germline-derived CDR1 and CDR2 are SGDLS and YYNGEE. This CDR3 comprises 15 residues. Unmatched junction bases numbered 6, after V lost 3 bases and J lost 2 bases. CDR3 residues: CASSAGGLPTDTQYF. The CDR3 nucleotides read TGTGCCAGCAGCGCGGGGGGACTACCCACAGATACGCAGTATTTT.

As DNA, the CDR3 is TGCAGCGTTGGTTCCCGAGGGATTAACACCGGGGAGCTGTTTTTT. As protein: CSVGSRGINTGELFF. The chain joins TRBV29-1 to TRBJ2-2, with D maybe TRBD2 (5 bases). Germline V gene sequence: CDR1 SQVTM, CDR2 ANQGSEA. This CDR3 comprises 15 residues. V was pared by 4 bases and J by 2 bases, with 14 bases between.

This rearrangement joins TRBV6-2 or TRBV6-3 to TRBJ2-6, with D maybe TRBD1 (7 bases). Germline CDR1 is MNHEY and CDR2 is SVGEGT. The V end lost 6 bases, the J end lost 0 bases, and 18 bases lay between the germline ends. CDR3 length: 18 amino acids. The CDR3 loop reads CASSPRGDSISGANVLTF. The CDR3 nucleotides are TGTGCCAGCAGCCCTAGGGGGGACAGTATCTCTGGGGCCAACGTCCTGACTTTC.

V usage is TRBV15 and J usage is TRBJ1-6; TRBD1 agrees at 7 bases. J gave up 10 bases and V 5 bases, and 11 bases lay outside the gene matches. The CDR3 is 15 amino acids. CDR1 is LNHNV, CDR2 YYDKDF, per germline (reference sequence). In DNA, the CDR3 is TGTGCCACCAGCGTAGACAGGGTACTGAACTCACCCCTCCACTTT. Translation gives CATSVDRVLNSPLHF.

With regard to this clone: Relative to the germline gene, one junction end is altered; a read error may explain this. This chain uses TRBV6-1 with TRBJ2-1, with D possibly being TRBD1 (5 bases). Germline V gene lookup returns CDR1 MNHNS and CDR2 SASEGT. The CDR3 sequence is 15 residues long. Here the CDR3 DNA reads TGTGCCAGCAGCGAAGACCAGGGATCCTACAATGAGCAGTTCTTC. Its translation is CASSEDQGSYNEQFF.

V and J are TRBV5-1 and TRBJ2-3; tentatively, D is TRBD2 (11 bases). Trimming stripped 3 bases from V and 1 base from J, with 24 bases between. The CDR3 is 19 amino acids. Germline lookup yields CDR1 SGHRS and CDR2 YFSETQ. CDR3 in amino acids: CASSYSGQGTSGGTDTQYF. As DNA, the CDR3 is TGCGCCAGCAGCTACTCGGGACAGGGGACTAGCGGAGGCACAGATACGCAGTATTTT. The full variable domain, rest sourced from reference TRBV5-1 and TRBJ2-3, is KAGVTQTPRYLIKTRGQQVTLSCSPISGHRSVSWYQQTPGQGLQFLFEYFSETQRNKGNFPGRFSGRQFSNSRSEMNVSTLELGDSALYLCASSYSGQGTSGGTDTQYFGPGTRLTVL.

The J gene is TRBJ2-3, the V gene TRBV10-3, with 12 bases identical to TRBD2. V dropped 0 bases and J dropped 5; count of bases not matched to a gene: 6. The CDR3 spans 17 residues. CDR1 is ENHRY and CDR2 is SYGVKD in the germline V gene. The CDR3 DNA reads TGTGCCATCAGTGAGTCGCCTAGCGGGAGGGGAGGAGATACGCAGTATTTT. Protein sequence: CAISESPSGRGGDTQYF.

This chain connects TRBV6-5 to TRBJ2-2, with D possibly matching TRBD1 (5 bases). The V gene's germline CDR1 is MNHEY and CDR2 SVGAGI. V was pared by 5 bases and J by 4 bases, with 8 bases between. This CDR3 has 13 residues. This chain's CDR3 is CASSLTATGELFF. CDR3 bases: TGTGCCAGCAGTCTGACAGCCACCGGGGAGCTGTTTTTT.

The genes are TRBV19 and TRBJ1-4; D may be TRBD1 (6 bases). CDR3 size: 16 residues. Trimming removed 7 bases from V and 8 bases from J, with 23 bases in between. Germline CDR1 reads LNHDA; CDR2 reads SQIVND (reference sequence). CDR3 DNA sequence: TGTGCCAGTACCAACGCCGGGACAAGTGTAAGGGAAAAACTGTTTTTT. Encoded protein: CASTNAGTSVREKLFF.

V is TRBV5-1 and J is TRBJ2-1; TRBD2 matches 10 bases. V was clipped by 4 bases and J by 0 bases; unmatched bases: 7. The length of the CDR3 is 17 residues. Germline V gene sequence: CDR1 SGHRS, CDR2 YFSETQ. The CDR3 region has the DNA TGCGCCAGCAGCCTAGCGGGAGACAGGAGCTCCTACAATGAGCAGTTCTTC. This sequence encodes CASSLAGDRSSYNEQFF. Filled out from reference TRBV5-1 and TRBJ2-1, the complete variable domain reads KAGVTQTPRYLIKTRGQQVTLSCSPISGHRSVSWYQQTPGQGLQFLFEYFSETQRNKGNFPGRFSGRQFSNSRSEMNVSTLELGDSALYLCASSLAGDRSSYNEQFFGPGTRLTVL.

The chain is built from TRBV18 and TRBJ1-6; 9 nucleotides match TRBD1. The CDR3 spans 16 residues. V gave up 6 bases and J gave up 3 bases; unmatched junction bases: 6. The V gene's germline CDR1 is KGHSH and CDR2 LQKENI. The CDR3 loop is CASSRKDRGYNSPLHF. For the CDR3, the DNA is TGTGCCAGCTCCCGAAAGGACAGGGGCTATAATTCACCCCTCCACTTT.